These T cell receptor beta chains were read from a single sample in a study of T cell responses to AZD1222 COVID-19 vaccine. Produced via immunoSEQ multiplex PCR; TCRdb's table is partial and in-frame only. The table shows about 140,000 clones, with 80% to 90% occurring only once. Sequencing was performed on peripheral blood, taken on day 0 of AZD1222 vaccination. The source is an adult in good health. Each CDR3 is given with its conserved first and last residue. D genes are given only for firm matches. Clone sizes are given selectively: once, few, many, or a class where the clone is expanded.

TRBJ1-4 . TRBV5-1 . TGCGCCAGCTCCGCGGGGGGGGCGACTAATGAAAAACTGTTTTTT CASSAGGATNEKLFF
TRBJ1-1 . TRBV5-6 . TGTGCCAGCAGCTTGGGAGGTAACACTGAAGCTTTCTTT CASSLGGNTEAFF
TRBJ1-5 . TRBV21-1 . TGTGCCAGCAAGTTCGTGGGGCGGCGGGACATCTTTAGCAATCAGCCCCAGCATTTT CASKFVGRRDIFSNQPQHF
TRBJ1-5 . TRBV28 . TGTGCCAGCCGCCCACAGGGAAATCAGCCCCAGCATTTT CASRPQGNQPQHF
TRBJ2-3 . TRBV18 TRBD2 TGTGCCAGCACATTCGGGTTTGGGACTAGCCACCGCGATACGCAGTATTTT CASTFGFGTSHRDTQYF
TRBJ1-1 . TRBV11-1 . TGTGCCAGCAGTCAGGCCACGGGCACTGAAGCTTTCTTT CASSQATGTEAFF
TRBJ2-7 once TRBV9 TRBD2 TGTGCCAGCAGCGACACAGCGGGAGCCGAGCAGTACTTC CASSDTAGAEQYF
TRBJ2-1 . TRBV4-1 . TGCGCCAGCAGCCATTCTAGTCGCCCACCCCCTAATGAGCAGTTCTTC CASSHSSRPPPNEQFF
TRBJ2-6 . TRBV7-9 TRBD2 TGTGCCAGCAGCGTAAGACTAGCCCGAGGGATTGGGGCCAACGTCCTGACTTTC CASSVRLARGIGANVLTF
TRBJ2-7 . TRBV6-5 . TGTGCCAGCAGTAAACGGGACGGCTCCTACGAGCAGTACTTC CASSKRDGSYEQYF
TRBJ2-7 . TRBV19 TRBD1 TGTGCCAGTAGTATGGGGACAGGTTCCTCCTACGAGCAGTACTTC CASSMGTGSSYEQYF
TRBJ1-2 few TRBV4-3 TRBD1 TGCGCCAGCAGCCAACGGACAGGGGATAACTATGGCTACACCTTC CASSQRTGDNYGYTF
TRBJ2-1 . TRBV7-9 . TGTGCCAGCAGCTTGAACAATGAGCAGTTCTTC CASSLNNEQFF
TRBJ1-2 few TRBV5-1 . TGCGCCAGCAGCGGCAGCGGATCCTCCTACACCTTC CASSGSGSSYTF
TRBJ1-4 . TRBV5-1 TRBD1 TGCGCCAGCAGCTCCACAGGGGGCTTAGGCGAAAAACTGTTTTTT CASSSTGGLGEKLFF
TRBJ1-1 . TRBV7-2 TRBD1 TGTGCCAGCAGCTACGGCGGGACAGCCTCGAACACTGAAGCTTTCTTT CASSYGGTASNTEAFF
TRBJ1-2 . TRBV6-5 . TGTGCCAGCAGTTACGGCGGACAGTCAAGCGGCTACACCTTC CASSYGGQSSGYTF
TRBJ2-2 . TRBV5-8 . TGTGCCAGCAGCCGAGATGACACCGGGGAGCTGTTTTTT CASSRDDTGELFF
TRBJ2-1 once TRBV25-1 . TGTGCCAGCAGTACCCTGGACTCTACCTTTTACAATGAGCAGTTCTTC CASSTLDSTFYNEQFF
TRBJ1-6 . TRBV4-2 . TGTGCCAGCAGCCAAGAGAACTCCTATAATTCACCCCTCCACTTT CASSQENSYNSPLHF
TRBJ2-1 . TRBV27 TRBD2 TGTGCCAGCAGTCCTCTACTAGCGAACCTCGCCTACAATGAGCAGTTCTTC CASSPLLANLAYNEQFF
TRBJ2-1 . TRBV28 . TGTGCCAGCAGCACGAACAGCCGGGATGAGCAGTTCTTC CASSTNSRDEQFF
TRBJ1-6 . TRBV27 . TGTGCCAGCAGTTCTCATCCAACGAATTCACCCCTCCACTTT CASSSHPTNSPLHF
TRBJ2-3 . TRBV24-1 . TGTGCCACCAGTGATCCCGGACAGCGCACAGATACGCAGTATTTT CATSDPGQRTDTQYF
TRBJ1-6 . TRBV5-6 . TGTGCCAGCAGCTTGGGACAGGCTAATTCACCCCTCCACTTT CASSLGQANSPLHF
TRBJ1-2 . TRBV9 . TGTGCCAGCAGCGTAGGGTGGGCAAGTAACTATGGCTACACCTTC CASSVGWASNYGYTF
TRBJ2-7 . TRBV11-2 . TGTGCCAGCAGCTTAGGTTTGTTAGGGGGGGCCGACGAGCAGTACTTC CASSLGLLGGADEQYF
TRBJ1-1 . TRBV28 . TGTGCCAGCAGCCCCGGAGGGAGTCACATGAACACTGAAGCTTTCTTT CASSPGGSHMNTEAFF
TRBJ2-6 . TRBV5-1 . TGCGCCAGCAGCTTTTCGGGCACCTTGGGCTCTGGGGCCAACGTCCTGACTTTC CASSFSGTLGSGANVLTF
TRBJ2-7 . TRBV5-1 TRBD2 TGCGCCAGCGGCCAGGGACTAGCGGGAGTAAACGAGCAGTACTTC CASGQGLAGVNEQYF
TRBJ2-3 . TRBV11-3 . TGTGCCAGCAGCTTACTTAGCGGCTCTAGCACAGATACGCAGTATTTT CASSLLSGSSTDTQYF
TRBJ1-1 . TRBV18 TRBD1 TGTGCCAGCTCCCGAGACGGGACAGGAAACACTGAAGCTTTCTTT CASSRDGTGNTEAFF
TRBJ1-3 . TRBV7-9 . TGTGCCAGCAGCTTAAGGGTGGCTGGAAACACCATATATTTT CASSLRVAGNTIYF
TRBJ2-7 . TRBV6-5 TRBD1 TGTGCCAGCAGGGACAGGGACTACGAGCAGTACTTC CASRDRDYEQYF
TRBJ1-6 . TRBV6-1 . TGTGCCAGCAGTGAAAATGCGGGGCGGCCCCTCCACTTT CASSENAGRPLHF
TRBJ2-4 . TRBV11-2 . TGTGCCAGCAGCCGCTTCCCTCGCCGGGTAGCCAAAAACATTCAGTACTTC CASSRFPRRVAKNIQYF
TRBJ2-2 . TRBV11-2 TRBD2 TGTGCCAGCAGCTTAGAAGGTGGACTAGCGGGGCCCACCGGGGAGCTGTTTTTT CASSLEGGLAGPTGELFF